These 23 T cell receptor beta chains share one sample of origin, sequenced in a study of T cells in Graves' hyperthyroidism and ophthalmopathy (dated by TCRdb to between 2019 and 2020). The library was made by multiplex PCR. These reads were obtained on an Illumina HiSeq 2000. The TCR beta CDR3 regions were amplified from the RNA transcripts. A first-round RT-PCR of the TCR CDR3 used the HTBI primer set with the Qiagen OneStep RT-PCR kit. TCRdb reanalyzed the raw reads on its own, using fastp at Q25 for trimming and MiXCR for clone calling, and kept in-frame beta chains. Duplicate CDR3 protein sequences are folded into a single record with the most common DNA and genes. For this sample the table gives around 340,000 distinct CDR3 sequences, of which roughly 21% were detected only once. About 50% of the sample is in the top ten clones. Sequencing used blood. These receptor sequences come from a woman aged 50 to 65 with Graves' hyperthyroidism.

The chain carries TRBV7-9 and TRBJ2-1, with TRBD2 as a possible D gene (8 bases). Trimming removed 4 bases from V and 13 bases from J, with 20 bases in between. The germline CDR1 and CDR2 sequences are SEHNR and FQNEAQ (reference sequence). This CDR3 region has 14 residues. CDR3 sequence: CASSSWGSGTAQFF. As DNA, the CDR3 is TGTGCCAGCAGCTCGTGGGGTAGCGGGACAGCTCAGTTCTTC.

This clonotype was counted ten times or more. The V call is TRBV10-3, the J call TRBJ1-1; D is ambiguous. Deletions cut 4 bases from V and 1 base from J, with 7 bases between. The V gene's germline CDR1 is ENHRY and CDR2 SYGVKD. CDR3 length: 13 amino acids. The CDR3 sequence: CAISGQENTEAFF. In nucleotides, the CDR3 is TGTGCCATCAGTGGGCAAGAGAACACTGAAGCTTTCTTT.

The J gene is TRBJ1-5, the V gene TRBV5-5, with 8 positions matching TRBD1. CDR3 size: 15 residues. Trimming took 1 base from V and 4 from J; bases not matched to a gene: 4. CDR1 SGHKS and CDR2 YYEKEE come from the germline V gene (reference sequence). CDR3 sequence: CASSLQGAMNQPQHF. The DNA of the CDR3 is TGTGCCAGCAGCTTGCAGGGGGCGATGAATCAGCCCCAGCATTTT.

This clonotype was counted ten times or more. This chain connects TRBV5-1 to TRBJ2-7; possibly TRBD2 for D (6 bases). The V end was cut by 4 bases, the J end by 5 bases, with 16 bases between. Germline loops: CDR1 SGHRS, CDR2 YFSETQ. The CDR3 covers 14 residues. The CDR3 nucleotides are TGCGCCAGCAGCCCGGACGTAGGGAGGAACGAGCAGTACTTC. Its protein product is CASSPDVGRNEQYF.

The chain combines TRBV5-4 with TRBJ2-1; 16 bases are shared with TRBD2. The CDR3 spans 19 residues. Germline V CDR1 and CDR2: SGHNT, YYREEE (reference sequence). V lost 1 base and J lost 4; bases outside the gene matches: 8. This CDR3 is CASSLRGLAGGPEYNEQFF. The CDR3 DNA sequence: TGTGCCAGCAGCTTGCGGGGACTAGCGGGAGGGCCGGAGTACAATGAGCAGTTCTTC.

The genes are TRBV2 and TRBJ1-5; 10 bases line up with TRBD1. In germline, CDR1 is SNHLY, CDR2 FYNNEI. The CDR3 spans 14 residues. The V segment lost 5 bases and the J segment 6 bases; nucleotides outside the gene matches: 4. The DNA of the CDR3 is TGTGCCAGCAGTCGGACAGGGGGTTTTCAGCCCCAGCATTTT. Its translation: CASSRTGGFQPQHF.

This clonotype was detected many times. The CDR3 reads CASSLSPGQGTEGYTF. DNA for the CDR3: TGTGCCAGCAGCTTATCTCCTGGACAGGGGACGGAAGGCTACACCTTC. The V and J genes are TRBV11-2 and TRBJ1-2; 9 positions agree with TRBD1. Germline CDR1 and CDR2: SGHAT and FQNNGV. V was pared by 2 bases and J by 8 bases, with 12 bases of the junction left unmatched. The CDR3 consists of 16 residues.

The rearrangement joins TRBV3-1 to TRBJ2-2; perhaps TRBD2 as D (6 bases). V lost 4 bases, J lost 4 bases, and 16 bases lay in between. The CDR3 has 16 amino acids. Germline CDR1 is LGHDT and CDR2 is YNNKEL (reference sequence). The CDR3 coding sequence is TGTGCCAGCAGCCGGCGTGGACGGGGGACCACCGGGGAGCTGTTTTTT. Its translation is CASSRRGRGTTGELFF.

The sample holds many counts of this clonotype. The gene calls are TRBV28 and TRBJ1-5, with TRBD1 identical over 9 bases. The CDR3 has 16 amino acids. Germline V gene data show CDR1 as MDHEN and CDR2 as SYDVKM. V lost 5 bases to trimming and J lost 2 bases; unmatched junction nucleotides: 7. The CDR3 bases are TGTGCCAGCAGTCCGACAGGGGGAGTTGGCAATCAGCCCCAGCATTTT. It codes for CASSPTGGVGNQPQHF.

This chain links TRBV6-5 with TRBJ1-6; 10 bases match TRBD1. The J segment lost 0 bases and the V segment lost 2 bases, leaving 4 bases of the junction unmatched. The germline V gene encodes CDR1 MNHEY and CDR2 SVGAGI. The CDR3 consists of 18 residues. The CDR3 loop reads CASSYEDRGDSYNSPLHF. CDR3 coding DNA: TGTGCCAGCAGTTACGAGGACAGGGGGGACTCCTATAATTCACCCCTCCACTTT.

Notes on this clonotype: Germline is not matched at one junction end, which may reflect a read error. The chain recombines TRBV6-2 or TRBV6-3 with TRBJ1-1; 8 bases are a match to TRBD1. Germline-derived CDR1 and CDR2 are MNHEY and SVGEGT. The CDR3 sequence is 13 residues long. CDR3 nucleotide sequence: TGTGCCAGCAGTGTGGGGACAGGCCCCGAAGCTTCCTTT. Translated: CASSVGTGPEASF.

There are many counts of this clonotype. V is TRBV15 and J is TRBJ2-2; TRBD1 matches at 9 bases. V shed 6 bases and J 3 bases; nucleotides not matched to a gene: 5. Germline-derived CDR1 and CDR2 are LNHNV and YYDKDF (reference sequence). There are 15 residues in the CDR3. Written as DNA, the CDR3 is TGTGCCACCAGTCAACAGGGGGCTTACACCGGGGAGCTGTTTTTT. Translated, it gives CATSQQGAYTGELFF.

The chain combines TRBV2 with TRBJ1-4, with D maybe TRBD1 (5 bases). V lost 6 bases and J lost 7, with 18 bases in between. The CDR3 runs to 15 residues. Germline CDR1 SNHLY, CDR2 FYNNEI. This CDR3 is CASRLDSGGGEKLFF. The CDR3 DNA reads as TGTGCCAGCAGACTCGACAGTGGCGGGGGTGAAAAACTGTTTTTT.

This clonotype was seen at least ten times. The V call is TRBV28, the J call TRBJ2-1; D remains unclear. Germline lookup yields CDR1 MDHEN and CDR2 SYDVKM. The CDR3 extends over 15 amino acids. Trimming cost V 1 base and J 0 bases, with 7 bases left between them. The CDR3 is CASSLFSGSYNEQFF. The CDR3 region has the DNA TGTGCCAGCAGTTTATTTTCCGGCTCCTACAATGAGCAGTTCTTC.

In the case of this clonotype: Since a much larger clone is just one base distant, this may be a read error. The chain has TRBV30 and TRBJ2-2; 8 bases fit TRBD2. The CDR3 is 13 residues long. The J segment lost 6 bases and the V segment lost 8 bases, leaving 8 bases of the junction unmatched. Germline loops: CDR1 GTSNPN, CDR2 SVGIG (reference sequence). This CDR3 is CARTSMIAGELFF. CDR3 nucleotide sequence: TGTGCCCGGACTAGCATGATCGCCGGGGAGCTGTTTTTT. The whole variable domain, filled in from reference TRBV30 and TRBJ2-2, reads SQTIHQWPATLVQPVGSPLSLECTVEGTSNPNLYWYRQAAGRGLQLLFYSVGIGQISSEVPQNLSASRPQDRQFILSSKKLLLSDSGFYLCARTSMIAGELFFGEGSRLTVL.

The chain employs TRBV20-1 and TRBJ2-3, with 13 bases fitting TRBD2. Trimming took 5 bases from V and 5 from J; bases not matched to a gene: 4. This CDR3 is built from 14 residues. Looked up from germline, CDR1 is DFQATT and CDR2 is SNEGSKA (reference sequence). As DNA, the CDR3 is TGCAGTGCTGGCGGGACTAGCGGGATAGATACGCAGTATTTT. Protein sequence: CSAGGTSGIDTQYF.

CDR3 loop: CAISEETENTDTQYF. The CDR3 DNA reads TGTGCCATCAGTGAGGAGACAGAAAACACAGATACGCAGTATTTT. The chain links TRBV10-3 to TRBJ2-3; D is perhaps TRBD1 (5 bases). The CDR3 contains 15 residues. V gave up 2 bases and J gave up 2 bases, with 11 bases separating them. Germline V lookup: CDR1 ENHRY, CDR2 SYGVKD.

J is TRBJ2-3 and V is TRBV20-1, with D possibly matching TRBD2 (5 bases). The CDR3 extends over 13 amino acids. CDR1 and CDR2 (germline): DFQATT, SNEGSKA (reference sequence). V gave up 3 bases and J gave up 2 bases, with 9 bases separating them. This CDR3 reads CSARDFLTDTQYF. The CDR3 DNA reads TGCAGTGCTAGGGACTTCCTCACAGATACGCAGTATTTT.

Remarks on this clonotype: A much larger clone differs by one base, so this may be a read error. No conserved phenylalanine or tryptophan is present at the end of the CDR3, so a read error is the likely explanation. The V gene is TRBV20-1, the J gene TRBJ1-1, with TRBD1 as a possible D gene (6 bases). The CDR3 has 15 amino acids. Trimming removed 6 bases at V and 0 bases at J, with 17 bases between. Looked up from germline, CDR1 is DFQATT and CDR2 is SNEGSKA (reference sequence). In DNA form, the CDR3 reads TGCAGTGCCAGTACAGCTGGACAGATGAACACTGAAGCTTTCCTT. It translates to CSASTAGQMNTEAFL.

This chain joins TRBV2 and TRBJ2-7; 10 positions match TRBD1. CDR1 is SNHLY, CDR2 FYNNEI, per germline. The CDR3 is made up of 15 amino acids. With V trimmed by 5 bases and J by 2 bases, 6 bases remained unmatched. CDR3 nucleotides: TGTGCCAGCAGTCGGACAGGGGGAATGACCTACGAGCAGTACTTC. Encoded protein: CASSRTGGMTYEQYF.

As concerns this clonotype: A single base separates this from a much larger clone, so it may be a read error. CDR3 sequence (DNA): TGTGCCAGCAGTCCGGAACAGCATAACACTGAAGCTTTCTTT. As protein: CASSPEQHNTEAFF. The V and J genes are TRBV6-1 and TRBJ1-1; D remains unclear. With 5 bases removed from V and 2 bases from J, the gap between germline ends came to 12 bases. CDR3 length: 14 amino acids. Germline V gives CDR1 MNHNS, CDR2 SASEGT.

This clonotype has only a few counts. The J gene is TRBJ2-1, the V gene TRBV28; D unresolved. V dropped 5 bases and J dropped 4 bases, with 9 bases sitting between them. Per germline, CDR1 MDHEN and CDR2 SYDVKM. This CDR3 spans 13 amino acids. CDR3 in DNA: TGTGCCAGCAGTGGGTCCCGATACAATGAGCAGTTCTTC. Amino acid sequence: CASSGSRYNEQFF.

This chain links TRBV5-1 with TRBJ1-5, with D perhaps TRBD1 (5 bases). CDR3 length: 15 amino acids. V was pared by 2 bases and J by 0 bases, with 9 bases between. Germline loops: CDR1 SGHRS, CDR2 YFSETQ. The chain's CDR3 is CASSFGGDSNQPQHF. CDR3 sequence (DNA): TGCGCCAGCAGCTTTGGGGGAGATAGCAATCAGCCCCAGCATTTT. The whole variable domain, filled in from reference TRBV5-1 and TRBJ1-5, reads KAGVTQTPRYLIKTRGQQVTLSCSPISGHRSVSWYQQTPGQGLQFLFEYFSETQRNKGNFPGRFSGRQFSNSRSEMNVSTLELGDSALYLCASSFGGDSNQPQHFGDGTRLSIL.